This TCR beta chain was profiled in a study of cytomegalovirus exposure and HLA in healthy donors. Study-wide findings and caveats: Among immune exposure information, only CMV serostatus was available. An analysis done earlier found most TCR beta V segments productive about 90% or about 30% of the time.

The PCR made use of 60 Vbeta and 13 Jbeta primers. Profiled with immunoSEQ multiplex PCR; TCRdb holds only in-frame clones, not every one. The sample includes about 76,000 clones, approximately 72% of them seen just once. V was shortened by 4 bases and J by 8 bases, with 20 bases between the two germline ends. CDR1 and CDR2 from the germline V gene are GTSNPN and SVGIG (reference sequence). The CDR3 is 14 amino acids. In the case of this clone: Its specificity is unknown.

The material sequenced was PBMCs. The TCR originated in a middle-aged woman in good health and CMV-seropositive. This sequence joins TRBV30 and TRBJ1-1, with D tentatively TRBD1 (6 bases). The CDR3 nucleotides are TGTGCCTGGAAGATGGCAGGGGCCGGGAAGGAAGCTTTCTTT. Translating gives CAWKMAGAGKEAFF. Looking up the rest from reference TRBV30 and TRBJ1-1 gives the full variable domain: SQTIHQWPATLVQPVGSPLSLECTVEGTSNPNLYWYRQAAGRGLQLLFYSVGIGQISSEVPQNLSASRPQDRQFILSSKKLLLSDSGFYLCAWKMAGAGKEAFFGQGTRLTVV.